This T cell receptor beta chain was sequenced during a study of blood T cell repertoires in COVID-19. Across the study: Material from acute and convalescent COVID-19 was sourced from the United States, Italy and Spain.

Those enrolled in Seattle joined during active infection and were followed longitudinally afterward. Clones were read by immunoSEQ multiplex PCR, and TCRdb kept only the in-frame ones, dropping some. The sample holds 130,000 or so clones, 65% to 85% seen once. The length of the CDR3 is 16 residues. Germline V CDR1 and CDR2: ENHRY, SYGVKD. V shed 6 bases and J shed 3 bases, with 20 bases lying between them. This TCR derives from a man younger than 45 with COVID-19, enrolled during active disease. The chain uses TRBV10-3 and TRBJ1-1; the D gene is possibly TRBD1 (6 bases). The source material was peripheral blood. The CDR3 coding sequence is TGTGCCATCAGCGACCCTACAGGGACAAGGGACACTGAAGCTTTCTTT. This encodes CAISDPTGTRDTEAFF.